Sequencing of this T cell receptor beta chain was carried out in a study of human T cells and chemical hapten exposure. About the study: Diphenylcyclopropenone was applied weekly to patients' scalps across the approximately 25-week study.

This clonotype has more than one count but fewer than ten. As yet, its antigen is unknown. Within the library, unique molecular identifiers were attached to each individual cDNA molecule. TCRdb re-analysed the RACE reads in MiXCR, keeping a single row per CDR3 protein. There are around 56,000 distinct CDR3 sequences in the sample; more than 8% occur only once, and around 9.5% lies in the top ten. V was shortened by 3 bases and J by 6 bases, with 7 bases between the two germline ends. CDR1 and CDR2 (germline): SGHRS, YFSETQ. This CDR3 has 12 amino acids. Time point indicated: pre-sensitization, week 0. This sample's treatment: therapeutic diphenylcyclopropenone sensitization with weekly scalp DPC. Study results and limitations: Versus controls, expanded TCRs had significantly more large CDR3 similarity clusters. Patch test score was positively correlated with the counts of PT1 expanded TCRs.

The origin of this receptor is a man aged 35-49 years with alopecia areata. Some clones in this sample may be carry-over from other donors' samples. The starting material was whole blood, obtained in connection with sensitization to the hapten diphenylcyclopropenone (DPC). The V call is TRBV5-1, the J call TRBJ2-1; no definite D call. The CDR3 DNA is TGCGCCAGCAGCTGGGATCCCAATGAGCAGTTCTTC. Translating gives CASSWDPNEQFF.